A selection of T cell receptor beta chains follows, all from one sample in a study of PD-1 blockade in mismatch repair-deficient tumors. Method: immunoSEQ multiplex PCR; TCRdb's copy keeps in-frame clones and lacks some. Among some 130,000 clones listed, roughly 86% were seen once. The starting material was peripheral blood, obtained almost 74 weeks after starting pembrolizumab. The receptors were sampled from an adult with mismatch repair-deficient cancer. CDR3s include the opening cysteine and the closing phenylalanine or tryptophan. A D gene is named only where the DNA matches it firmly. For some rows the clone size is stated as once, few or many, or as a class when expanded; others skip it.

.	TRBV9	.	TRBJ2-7	CASSVFVGGDDEQYF	TGTGCCAGCAGCGTATTCGTGGGAGGAGATGACGAGCAGTACTTC
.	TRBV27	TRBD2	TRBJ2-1	CASAPGAGGQHEQFF	TGTGCCAGCGCCCCAGGGGCGGGAGGTCAGCATGAGCAGTTCTTC
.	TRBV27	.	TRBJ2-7	CASSTRLSQKYEQYF	TGTGCCAGCAGTACCCGACTAAGTCAAAAGTACGAGCAGTACTTC
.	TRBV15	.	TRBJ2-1	CATSETGSYNEQFF	TGTGCCACCAGCGAAACGGGATCCTACAATGAGCAGTTCTTC
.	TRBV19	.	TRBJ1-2	CASSIDQGSHGYTF	TGTGCCAGTAGTATAGATCAGGGGAGCCATGGCTACACCTTC
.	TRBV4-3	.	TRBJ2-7	CASSQGPAGASSYEQYF	TGCGCCAGCAGCCAAGGGCCAGCGGGTGCTTCCTCCTACGAGCAGTACTTC
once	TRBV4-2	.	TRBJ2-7	CASSEAGSYEQYF	TGTGCCAGCAGCGAGGCCGGCTCCTACGAGCAGTACTTC
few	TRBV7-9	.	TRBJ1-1	CASTEPASSTEAFF	TGTGCCAGCACCGAACCGGCTAGTAGCACTGAAGCTTTCTTT
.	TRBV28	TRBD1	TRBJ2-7	CAIGPGQGTYEQYF	TGTGCCATCGGGCCGGGACAGGGGACTTACGAGCAGTACTTC
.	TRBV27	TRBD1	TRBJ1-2	CASSPGTVYGYTF	TGTGCCAGCAGTCCAGGGACAGTATATGGCTACACCTTC
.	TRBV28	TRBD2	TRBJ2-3	CASSFSSGRTDTQYF	TGTGCCAGCAGTTTTTCCAGCGGGAGAACAGATACGCAGTATTTT
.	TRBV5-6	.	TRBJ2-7	CASSLGGGFYYEQYF	TGTGCCAGCAGCCTGGGAGGAGGGTTCTACTACGAGCAGTACTTC
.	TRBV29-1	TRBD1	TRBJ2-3	CSVEDRGYSTDTQYF	TGCAGCGTTGAGGACAGGGGGTACAGCACAGATACGCAGTATTTT
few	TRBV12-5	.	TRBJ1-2	CASGSLTDGYTF	TGTGCTAGTGGTTCACTGACCGACGGCTACACCTTC
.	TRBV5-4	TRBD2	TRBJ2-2	CASSARGVGGELFF	TGTGCCAGCAGCGCCCGGGGGGTCGGCGGGGAGCTGTTTTTT
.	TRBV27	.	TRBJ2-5	CASSLKVGVGVETQYF	TGTGCCAGCAGTTTAAAGGTCGGGGTCGGCGTAGAGACCCAGTACTTC
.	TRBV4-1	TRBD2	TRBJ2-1	CASSQVPAGEVEQFF	TGCGCCAGCAGCCAAGTTCCAGCGGGAGAGGTTGAGCAGTTCTTC
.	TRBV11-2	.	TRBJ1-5	CASSPHPGGSNQPQHF	TGTGCCAGCAGCCCTCACCCGGGGGGGAGCAATCAGCCCCAGCATTTT
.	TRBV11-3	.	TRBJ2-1	CASSPSYSSYNEQFF	TGTGCCAGCAGCCCGAGTTATAGCTCCTACAATGAGCAGTTCTTC
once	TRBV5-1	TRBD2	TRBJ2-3	CASMASGGRDTQYF	TGCGCCAGCATGGCTAGCGGGGGCAGAGATACGCAGTATTTT
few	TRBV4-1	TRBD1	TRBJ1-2	CASSGHRGPNYGYTF	TGCGCCAGCAGCGGACACAGGGGGCCTAACTATGGCTACACCTTC
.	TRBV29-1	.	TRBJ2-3	CSVEDPNRLPSTDTQYF	TGCAGCGTTGAAGATCCTAACAGATTACCTAGCACAGATACGCAGTATTTT
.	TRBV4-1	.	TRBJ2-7	CASSQLDGTYEQYF	TGCGCCAGCAGCCAATTGGACGGAACCTACGAGCAGTACTTC
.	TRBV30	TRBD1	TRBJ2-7	CAWRDRDRTYEQYF	TGTGCCTGGAGAGACCGGGACAGGACCTACGAGCAGTACTTC
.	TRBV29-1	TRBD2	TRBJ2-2	CSVAQTSSNTGELFF	TGCAGCGTTGCCCAGACTAGCTCCAACACCGGGGAGCTGTTTTTT
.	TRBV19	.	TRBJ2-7	CASSVAEDYEQYF	TGTGCCAGTAGTGTAGCGGAGGACTACGAGCAGTACTTC
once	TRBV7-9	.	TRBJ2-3	CASSLTPSVDTQYF	TGTGCCAGCAGCTTAACCCCATCGGTAGATACGCAGTATTTT
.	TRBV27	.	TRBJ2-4	CASSLTLAKNIQYF	TGTGCCAGCAGTTTAACTCTAGCCAAAAACATTCAGTACTTC
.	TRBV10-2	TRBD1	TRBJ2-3	CASSDTGTATDTQYF	TGCGCCAGCAGTGATACCGGGACAGCCACAGATACGCAGTATTTT
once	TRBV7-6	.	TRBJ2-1	CASSLATSSYNEQFF	TGTGCCAGCAGCTTAGCGACGAGCTCCTACAATGAGCAGTTCTTC
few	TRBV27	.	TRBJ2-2	CASSLSPTGELFF	TGTGCCAGCAGTTTATCCCCCACCGGGGAGCTGTTTTTT
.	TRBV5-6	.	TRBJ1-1	CASSLGAGGTEAFF	TGTGCCAGCAGCCTGGGGGCAGGCGGCACTGAAGCTTTCTTT
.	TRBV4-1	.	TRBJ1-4	CASSNRQSADEKLFF	TGCGCCAGCAGCAACCGGCAGTCTGCCGATGAAAAACTGTTTTTT
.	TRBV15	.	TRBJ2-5	CATSRDSRRYQETQYF	TGTGCCACCAGCAGAGATAGTCGTCGCTACCAAGAGACCCAGTACTTC
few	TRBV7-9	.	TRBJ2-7	CASSGGRTYEQYF	TGTGCCAGCAGCGGCGGACGGACCTACGAGCAGTACTTC
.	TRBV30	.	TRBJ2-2	CAGGELPSPGELFF	TGTGCCGGCGGGGAGCTACCTAGTCCCGGGGAGCTGTTTTTT